This TCR beta chain is from a study of cytomegalovirus exposure and HLA in healthy donors. As for the study in general: Of around 410 genotyped donors, around 86% grouped in the Caucasian-associated ancestry cluster.

About this clone: Antigen: not known.

Overall study findings and caveats: Later analysis showed TCR association rates varying by HLA locus, highest for DRB1 and lowest for HLA-C. Upon later analysis, HLA-associated TCR beta chains proved more clonally expanded than other, equally common chains. Another analysis was done later, and it associated 15,000 to 20,000 TCR beta sequences with HLA alleles at 0.05 false discovery rate.

This CDR3 is 13 amino acids long. V lost 0 bases and J lost 10, with 12 bases in between. Germline V gives CDR1 SGHTA, CDR2 FQGTGA. PCR used 60 Vbeta primers and 13 Jbeta primers. Data came from immunoSEQ multiplex PCR; TCRdb stores just in-frame clones and leaves some out. The sample table includes about 160,000 clones. Sequencing was performed on PBMCs. V is TRBV7-3 and J is TRBJ1-1; D gene unclear. The sequence was obtained from a woman aged 55-70 years in good health and CMV-seronegative. The CDR3 loop reads CASSLTMNSRAFF. The CDR3 DNA follows: TGTGCCAGCAGCTTAACAATGAACAGTCGAGCTTTCTTT.